The clone carrying this T cell receptor beta chain was detected only a few times. Authors' data handling: Amplification with reference gene primers provided the estimates of nucleated cell counts. Generated by immunoSEQ multiplex PCR, the TCRdb table keeps only in-frame clones and is missing some. The V and J calls and clone size were taken over from that table, and D and trimming were inferred from the DNA. The sample records around 150,000 clones, 78% being singletons. This entry is derived from a study of blood T cell repertoires in COVID-19. About the research overall: Sample material is recorded as cDNA or gDNA derived from T cells, B-cell-depleted T cells, or PBMCs.

The CDR3 length is 14 residues. Germline loops: CDR1 MNHEY, CDR2 SMNVEV (reference sequence). The germline V and J ends were trimmed by 5 bases and 1 base, with 11 bases remaining between them. The origin of this receptor is a man in his 60s who had recovered from COVID-19. The gene calls are TRBV27 and TRBJ1-1, with D uncertain. What was sequenced was peripheral blood. CDR3 coding DNA: TGTGCCAGCAGTCCCCTGGGCCCGAACACTGAAGCTTTCTTT. Translation gives CASSPLGPNTEAFF.